A single sample gave rise to the 14 T cell receptor beta chains below, sequenced in a study of OX40 agonist ivuxolimab in advanced cancers. TCRdb keeps only in-frame clones here, not all; method: immunoSEQ multiplex PCR. The table has tens of thousands of clones, 80% to 90% seen once. The source material was CD4+ or CD8+ T cells sorted from blood, sampled in a trial of the OX40 agonist ivuxolimab. All receptors come from an adult with an advanced solid tumor such as melanoma, head and neck, liver or kidney cancer.

The V call is TRBV5-1, the J call TRBJ2-1; the match to TRBD2 covers 9 bases. CDR3 length: 15 residues. The junction had 7 bases not matched to a gene; V was cut back by 5 bases and J by 4 bases. CDR1 SGHRS and CDR2 YFSETQ come from the germline V gene. CDR3 in amino acids: CASRVPSGEYNEQFF. CDR3 nucleotide sequence: TGCGCCAGCAGGGTCCCTAGCGGGGAGTACAATGAGCAGTTCTTC.

This chain joins TRBV6-1 and TRBJ1-5; a possible D gene is TRBD1 (5 bases). Germline V gene lookup returns CDR1 MNHNS and CDR2 SASEGT. The CDR3 spans 15 residues. V lost 4 bases, J lost 1 base, and 11 bases lay in between. CDR3 sequence (DNA): TGTGCCAGCAGTGTTTCGGGGGAAAGCAATCAGCCCCAGCATTTT. It codes for CASSVSGESNQPQHF.

V and J are TRBV30 and TRBJ1-4, with TRBD1 matching 7 bases. The CDR3 totals 16 residues. V shed 2 bases, J shed 0 bases, and the junction held 6 bases outside the gene matches. The germline CDR1 and CDR2 sequences are GTSNPN and SVGIG (reference sequence). This chain's CDR3 is CAWSKGQSTTNEKLFF. CDR3 sequence (DNA): TGTGCCTGGAGTAAGGGACAGTCAACAACTAATGAAAAACTGTTTTTT.

The chain has TRBV11-3 and TRBJ1-1, with D possibly being TRBD1 (5 bases). The CDR3 runs 13 residues. The V and J ends lost 5 bases and 6 bases respectively, with 13 bases between them. Germline CDR1 is SGHNT and CDR2 is YENEEA. This CDR3 is CASSPGFLAEAFF. The CDR3 region has the DNA TGTGCCAGCAGCCCAGGGTTCTTGGCTGAAGCTTTCTTT.

This clone was observed once. The rearrangement uses TRBV29-1 and TRBJ1-4; the D is unclear. Trimming removed 5 bases at V and 6 bases at J, with 10 bases between. Germline-derived CDR1 and CDR2 are SQVTM and ANQGSEA. The CDR3 runs 12 residues. The CDR3 DNA follows: TGCAGCGTTTGGGTAAGGGATGAAAAACTGTTTTTT. This translates into CSVWVRDEKLFF.

V and J are TRBV6-5 and TRBJ1-2, with 7 bases identical to TRBD1. This CDR3 region has 15 residues. Germline V gene lookup returns CDR1 MNHEY and CDR2 SVGAGI. The V gene end was trimmed by 6 bases and the J gene end by 2 bases; junction bases not matched to a gene: 9. CDR3 sequence (DNA): TGTGCCAGCAGCACCCGACAGGGAGGAAACTATGGCTACACCTTC. Its protein product is CASSTRQGGNYGYTF.

This clone was detected only once. The chain has TRBV2 and TRBJ1-2; 8 nucleotides match TRBD1. Germline V gene lookup returns CDR1 SNHLY and CDR2 FYNNEI. The CDR3 loop spans 16 amino acids. V gave up 5 bases and J gave up 0 bases; unmatched junction bases: 8. CDR3 bases: TGTGCCAGCAGTCTAACCGACAGGGGCCCTAACTATGGCTACACCTTC. Translating gives CASSLTDRGPNYGYTF.

The chain is built from TRBV5-4 and TRBJ1-2; TRBD1 matches 8 bases. Germline values: CDR1 SGHNT, CDR2 YYREEE (reference sequence). The V segment lost 3 bases and the J segment 4 bases; nucleotides outside the gene matches: 8. The CDR3 consists of 15 residues. CDR3 residues: CASSSPGGSVYGYTF. CDR3 in DNA: TGTGCCAGCAGCTCCCCAGGGGGCAGTGTCTATGGCTACACCTTC. Full variable domain (outside the CDR3, taken from reference TRBV5-4 and TRBJ1-2): ETGVTQSPTHLIKTRGQQVTLRCSSQSGHNTVSWYQQALGQGPQFIFQYYREEENGRGNFPPRFSGLQFPNYSSELNVNALELDDSALYLCASSSPGGSVYGYTFGSGTRLTVV.

This clone occurred a few times. The chain has TRBV6-5 and TRBJ2-2, with D hard to call. The V end lost 4 bases, the J end lost 4 bases, and 16 bases lay between the germline ends. The germline CDR1 and CDR2 sequences are MNHEY and SVGAGI. The CDR3 extends over 16 amino acids. The CDR3 loop is CASSSTTFGRTGELFF. The CDR3 DNA sequence: TGTGCCAGCAGTTCCACCACCTTCGGGCGCACCGGGGAGCTGTTTTTT.

The V gene is TRBV5-1, the J gene TRBJ1-5; D is uncertain. Trimming stripped 0 bases from V and 1 base from J, with 5 bases between. Germline values: CDR1 SGHRS, CDR2 YFSETQ. The CDR3 totals 14 residues. The CDR3: CASSLDRSNQPQHF. The CDR3 DNA follows: TGCGCCAGCAGCTTGGACAGAAGCAATCAGCCCCAGCATTTT.

In its sample, this clone was seen once. The chain carries TRBV5-8 and TRBJ2-7, with 10 bases that match TRBD1. The length of the CDR3 is 13 residues. Germline CDR1 and CDR2: SGHTS and YDEGEE. The CDR3 coding sequence is TGTGCCAGCAGTTTGGACAGGGGGAGAGAGCAGTACGTC. Translated, it gives CASSLDRGREQYV.

The chain recombines TRBV2 with TRBJ1-2, with 8 bases identical to TRBD1. The CDR3 extends over 14 amino acids. Germline lookup yields CDR1 SNHLY and CDR2 FYNNEI. The ends lost 6 bases at V and 6 bases at J; junction bases unmatched: 9. CDR3: CASSADREVHGYTF. CDR3 sequence (DNA): TGTGCCAGCAGCGCGGACAGGGAAGTCCATGGCTACACCTTC.

The chain carries TRBV6-6 and TRBJ2-5, with 10 bases fitting TRBD1. CDR1 is MNHNY, CDR2 SVGAGI, per germline (reference sequence). The CDR3 sequence is 15 residues long. Germline trimming cut 5 bases from V and 1 base from J; bases unmatched to any gene: 4. CDR3 protein: CASSRQGAPQETQYF. CDR3 nucleotides: TGTGCCAGCAGTCGACAGGGGGCGCCCCAAGAGACCCAGTACTTC.

V is TRBV5-6 and J is TRBJ1-4; 8 nucleotides agree with TRBD1. V was clipped by 4 bases and J by 4 bases; unmatched bases: 9. CDR1 is SGHDT, CDR2 YYEEEE, per germline. There are 16 residues in the CDR3. The CDR3 protein is CASSTVDRGGNEKLFF. The CDR3 region has the DNA TGTGCCAGCAGCACCGTAGACAGGGGCGGTAATGAAAAACTGTTTTTT.